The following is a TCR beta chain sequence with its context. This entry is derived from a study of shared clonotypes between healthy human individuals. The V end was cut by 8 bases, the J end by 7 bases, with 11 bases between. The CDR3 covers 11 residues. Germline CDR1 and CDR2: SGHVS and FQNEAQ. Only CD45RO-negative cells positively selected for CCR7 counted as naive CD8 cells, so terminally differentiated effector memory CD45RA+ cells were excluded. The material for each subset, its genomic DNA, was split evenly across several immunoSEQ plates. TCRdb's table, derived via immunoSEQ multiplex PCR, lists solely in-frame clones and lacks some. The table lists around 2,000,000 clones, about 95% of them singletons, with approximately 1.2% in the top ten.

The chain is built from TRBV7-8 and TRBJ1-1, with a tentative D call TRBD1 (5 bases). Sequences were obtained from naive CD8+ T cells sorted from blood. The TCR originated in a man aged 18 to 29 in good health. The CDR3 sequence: CASSNRFEAFF. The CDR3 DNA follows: TGTGCCAGCTCAAACAGGTTTGAAGCTTTCTTT.